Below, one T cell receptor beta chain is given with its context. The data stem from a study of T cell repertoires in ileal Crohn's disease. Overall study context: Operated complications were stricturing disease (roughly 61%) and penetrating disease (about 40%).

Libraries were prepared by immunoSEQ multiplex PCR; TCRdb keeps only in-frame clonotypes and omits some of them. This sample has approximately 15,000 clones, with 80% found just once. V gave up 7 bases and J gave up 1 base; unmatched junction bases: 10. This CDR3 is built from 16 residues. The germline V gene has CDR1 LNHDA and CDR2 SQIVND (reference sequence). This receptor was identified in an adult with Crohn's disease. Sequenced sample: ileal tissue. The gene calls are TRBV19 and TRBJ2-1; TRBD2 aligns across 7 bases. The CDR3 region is CASTLVGGGSYNEQFF. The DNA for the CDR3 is TGTGCCAGTACCCTCGTTGGGGGGGGATCCTACAATGAGCAGTTCTTC.